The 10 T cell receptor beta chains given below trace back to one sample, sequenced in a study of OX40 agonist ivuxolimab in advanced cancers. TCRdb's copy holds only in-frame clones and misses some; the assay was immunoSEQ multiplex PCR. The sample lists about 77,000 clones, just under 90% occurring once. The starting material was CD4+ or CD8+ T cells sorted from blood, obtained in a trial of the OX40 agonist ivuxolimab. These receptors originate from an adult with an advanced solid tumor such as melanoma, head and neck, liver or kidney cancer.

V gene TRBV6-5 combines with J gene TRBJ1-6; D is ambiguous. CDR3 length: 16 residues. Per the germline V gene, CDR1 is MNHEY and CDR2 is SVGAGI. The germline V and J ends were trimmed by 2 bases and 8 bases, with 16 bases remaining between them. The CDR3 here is CASSYSWGLPDSPLHF. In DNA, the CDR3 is TGTGCCAGCAGTTACAGCTGGGGTCTGCCTGATTCACCCCTCCACTTT.

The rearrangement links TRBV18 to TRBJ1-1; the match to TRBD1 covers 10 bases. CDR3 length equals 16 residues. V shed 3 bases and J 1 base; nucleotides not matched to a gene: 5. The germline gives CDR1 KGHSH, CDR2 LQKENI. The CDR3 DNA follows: TGTGCCAGCTCACCTATGGGACAGGGGTCGAACACTGAAGCTTTCTTT. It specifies CASSPMGQGSNTEAFF.

The CDR3: CASSLGLQEGEETQYF. The CDR3, as DNA: TGCGCCAGCAGCTTGGGTTTACAGGAGGGGGAAGAGACCCAGTACTTC. The rearrangement joins TRBV5-1 to TRBJ2-5, with D perhaps TRBD1 or TRBD2 (6 bases each). V was clipped by 0 bases and J by 3 bases, with 15 bases between them. From germline, CDR1 is SGHRS and CDR2 YFSETQ. The CDR3 extends over 16 amino acids. Together with reference TRBV5-1 and TRBJ2-5, the CDR3 gives the full variable domain: KAGVTQTPRYLIKTRGQQVTLSCSPISGHRSVSWYQQTPGQGLQFLFEYFSETQRNKGNFPGRFSGRQFSNSRSEMNVSTLELGDSALYLCASSLGLQEGEETQYFGPGTRLLVL.

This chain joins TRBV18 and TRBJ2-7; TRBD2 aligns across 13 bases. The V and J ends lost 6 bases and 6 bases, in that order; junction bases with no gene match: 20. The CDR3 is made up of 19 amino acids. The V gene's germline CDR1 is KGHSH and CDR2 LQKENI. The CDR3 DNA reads TGTGCCAGCTCCCCAAGGGGACAGACCGGACTAGCGGGAGCCGTCGAGCAGTACTTC. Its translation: CASSPRGQTGLAGAVEQYF.

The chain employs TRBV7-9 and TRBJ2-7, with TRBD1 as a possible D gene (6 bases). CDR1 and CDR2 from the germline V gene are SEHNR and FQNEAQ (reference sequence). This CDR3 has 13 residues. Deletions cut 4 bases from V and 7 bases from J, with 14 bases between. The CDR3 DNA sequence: TGTGCCAGCAGCTCATCAGGGGTACGGGAGCAGTACTTC. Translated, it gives CASSSSGVREQYF. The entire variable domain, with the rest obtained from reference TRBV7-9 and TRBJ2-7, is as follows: DTGVSQNPRHKITKRGQNVTFRCDPISEHNRLYWYRQTLGQGPEFLTYFQNEAQLEKSRLLSDRFSAERPKGSFSTLEIQRTEQGDSAMYLCASSSSGVREQYFGPGTRLTVT.

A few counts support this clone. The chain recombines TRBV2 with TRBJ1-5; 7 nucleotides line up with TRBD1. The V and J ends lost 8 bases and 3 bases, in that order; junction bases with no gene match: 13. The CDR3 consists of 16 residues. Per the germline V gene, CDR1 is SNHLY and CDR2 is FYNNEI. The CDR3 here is CASRRDRVGDNQPQHF. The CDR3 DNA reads TGTGCCAGCCGCAGAGACAGGGTCGGGGACAATCAGCCCCAGCATTTT.

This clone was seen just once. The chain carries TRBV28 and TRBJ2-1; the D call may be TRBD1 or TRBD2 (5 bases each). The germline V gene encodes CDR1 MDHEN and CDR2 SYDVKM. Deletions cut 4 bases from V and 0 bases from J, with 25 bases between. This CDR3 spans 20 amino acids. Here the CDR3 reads CASSSPLGVRGQVSYNEQFF. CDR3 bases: TGTGCCAGCAGTTCCCCCCTTGGGGTGAGGGGTCAGGTCTCCTACAATGAGCAGTTCTTC.

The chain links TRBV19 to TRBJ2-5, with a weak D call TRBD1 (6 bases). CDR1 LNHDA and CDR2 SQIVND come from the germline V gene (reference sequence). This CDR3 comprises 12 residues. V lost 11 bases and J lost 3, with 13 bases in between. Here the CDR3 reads CAASQGKETQYF. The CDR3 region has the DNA TGTGCCGCCTCTCAGGGGAAAGAGACCCAGTACTTC.

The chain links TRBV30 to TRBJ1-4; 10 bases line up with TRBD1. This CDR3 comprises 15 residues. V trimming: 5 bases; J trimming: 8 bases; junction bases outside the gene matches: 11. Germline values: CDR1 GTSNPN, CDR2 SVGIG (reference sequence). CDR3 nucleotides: TGTGCCTGGGCGGGACAGGGGTTCGGTCGGGAAAAACTGTTTTTT. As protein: CAWAGQGFGREKLFF.

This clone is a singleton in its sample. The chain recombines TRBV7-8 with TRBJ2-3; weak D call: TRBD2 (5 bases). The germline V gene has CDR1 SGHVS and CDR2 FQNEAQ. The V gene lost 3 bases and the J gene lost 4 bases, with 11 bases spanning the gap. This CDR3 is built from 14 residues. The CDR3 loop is CASSLGSWADTQYF. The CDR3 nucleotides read TGTGCCAGCAGCTTGGGGAGTTGGGCAGATACGCAGTATTTT.